This TCR beta chain is drawn from a study of T cell responses to AZD1222 COVID-19 vaccine. Profiled with immunoSEQ multiplex PCR; TCRdb holds only in-frame clones, not every one. The table lists 100,000 to 150,000 clones, 75% to 90% of them singletons. With 1 base removed from V and 6 bases from J, the gap between germline ends came to 10 bases. The germline gives CDR1 LNHNV, CDR2 YYDKDF (reference sequence). The CDR3 is 14 residues long. As regards this clone: Its specificity is unknown.

The study, taken as a whole, reports: A mostly white British donor set with more females was recruited, and clonal diversity was possibly underestimated.

The chain carries TRBV15 and TRBJ1-5; D call uncertain. This sequence originates from an adult who received the AZD1222 COVID-19 vaccine. The sample consisted of peripheral blood, taken 28 days after the second AZD1222 dose. The CDR3 DNA reads as TGTGCCACCAGCAGAGTCGCGGGGATTCAGCCCCAGCATTTT. It translates to CATSRVAGIQPQHF.